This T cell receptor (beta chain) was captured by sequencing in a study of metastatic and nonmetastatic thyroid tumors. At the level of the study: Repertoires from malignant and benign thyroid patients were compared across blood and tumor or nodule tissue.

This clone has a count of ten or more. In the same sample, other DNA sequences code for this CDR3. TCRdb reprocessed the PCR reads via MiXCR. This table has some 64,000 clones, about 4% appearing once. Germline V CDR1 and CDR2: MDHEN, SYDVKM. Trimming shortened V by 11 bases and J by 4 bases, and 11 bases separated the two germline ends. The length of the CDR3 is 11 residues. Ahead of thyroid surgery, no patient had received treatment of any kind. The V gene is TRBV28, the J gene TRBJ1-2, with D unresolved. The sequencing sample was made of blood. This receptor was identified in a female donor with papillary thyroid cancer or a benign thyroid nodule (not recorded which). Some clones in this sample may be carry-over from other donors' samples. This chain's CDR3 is CAGSSAYGYTF. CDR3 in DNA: TGTGCCGGATCCAGCGCCTATGGCTACACCTTC.